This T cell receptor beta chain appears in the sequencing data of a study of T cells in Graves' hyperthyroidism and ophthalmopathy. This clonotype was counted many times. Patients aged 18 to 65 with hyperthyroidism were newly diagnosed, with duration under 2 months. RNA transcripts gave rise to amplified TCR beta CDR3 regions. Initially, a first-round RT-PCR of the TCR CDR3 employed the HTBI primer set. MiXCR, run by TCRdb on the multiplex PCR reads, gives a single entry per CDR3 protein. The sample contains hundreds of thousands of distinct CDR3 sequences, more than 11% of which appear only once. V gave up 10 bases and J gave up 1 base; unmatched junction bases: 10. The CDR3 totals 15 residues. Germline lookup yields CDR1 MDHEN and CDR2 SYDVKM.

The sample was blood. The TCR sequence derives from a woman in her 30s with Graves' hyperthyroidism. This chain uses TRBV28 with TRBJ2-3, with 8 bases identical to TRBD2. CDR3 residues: CATAPSGLRTDTQYF. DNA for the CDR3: TGTGCCACCGCCCCTAGCGGGCTTCGCACAGATACGCAGTATTTT. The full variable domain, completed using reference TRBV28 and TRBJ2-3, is DVKVTQSSRYLVKRTGEKVFLECVQDMDHENMFWYRQDPGLGLRLIYFSYDVKMKEKGDIPEGYSVSREKKERFSLILESASTNQTSMYLCATAPSGLRTDTQYFGPGTRLTVL.